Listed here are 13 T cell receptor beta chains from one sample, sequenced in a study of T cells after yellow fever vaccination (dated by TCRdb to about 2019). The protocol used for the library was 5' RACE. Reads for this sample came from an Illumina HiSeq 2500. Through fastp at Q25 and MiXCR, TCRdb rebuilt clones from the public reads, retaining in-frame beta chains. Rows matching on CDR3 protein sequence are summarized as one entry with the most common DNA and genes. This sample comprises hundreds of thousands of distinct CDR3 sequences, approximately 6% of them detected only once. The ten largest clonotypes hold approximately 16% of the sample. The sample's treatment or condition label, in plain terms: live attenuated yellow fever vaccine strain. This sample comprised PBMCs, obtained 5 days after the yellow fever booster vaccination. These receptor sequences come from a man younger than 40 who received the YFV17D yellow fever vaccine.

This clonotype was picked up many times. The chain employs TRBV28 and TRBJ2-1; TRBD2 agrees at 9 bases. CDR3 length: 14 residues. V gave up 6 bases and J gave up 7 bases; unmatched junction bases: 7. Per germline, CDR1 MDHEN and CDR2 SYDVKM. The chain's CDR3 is CASRHLAGRNEQFF. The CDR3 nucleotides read TGTGCCAGCAGGCATCTAGCGGGAAGAAATGAGCAGTTCTTC.

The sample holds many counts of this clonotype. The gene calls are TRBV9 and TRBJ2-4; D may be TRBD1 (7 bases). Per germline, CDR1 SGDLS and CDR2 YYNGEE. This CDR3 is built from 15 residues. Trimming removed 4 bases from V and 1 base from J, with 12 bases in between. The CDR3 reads CASSPSGGAKNIQYF. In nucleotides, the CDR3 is TGTGCCAGCAGCCCCTCAGGGGGGGCCAAAAACATTCAGTACTTC.

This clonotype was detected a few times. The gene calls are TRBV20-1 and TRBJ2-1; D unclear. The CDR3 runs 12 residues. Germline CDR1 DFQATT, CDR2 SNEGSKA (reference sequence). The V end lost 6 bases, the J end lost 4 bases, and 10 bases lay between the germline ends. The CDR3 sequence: CSARQVYNEQFF. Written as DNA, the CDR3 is TGCAGTGCGAGGCAGGTATACAATGAGCAGTTCTTC.

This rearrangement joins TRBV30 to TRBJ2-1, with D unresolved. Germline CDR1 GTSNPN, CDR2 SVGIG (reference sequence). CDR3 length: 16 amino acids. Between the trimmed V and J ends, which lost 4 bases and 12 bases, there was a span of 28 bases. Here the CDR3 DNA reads TGTGCCTGGAACCCAACCAGGTATTCTCAAAAGCAAGGGCAGTTCTTC. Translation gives CAWNPTRYSQKQGQFF.

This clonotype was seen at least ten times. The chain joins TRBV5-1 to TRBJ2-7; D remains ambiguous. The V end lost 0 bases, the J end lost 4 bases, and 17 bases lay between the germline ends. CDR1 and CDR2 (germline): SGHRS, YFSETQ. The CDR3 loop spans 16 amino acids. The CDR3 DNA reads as TGCGCCAGCAGCTTGGTCGGCTCCCGGAGCTTATACGAGCAGTACTTC. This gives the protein CASSLVGSRSLYEQYF.

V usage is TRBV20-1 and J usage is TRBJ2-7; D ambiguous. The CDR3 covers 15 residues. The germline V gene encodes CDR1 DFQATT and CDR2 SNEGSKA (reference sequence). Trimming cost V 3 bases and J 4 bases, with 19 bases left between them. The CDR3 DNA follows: TGCAGTGCTAGGGAACCGGACCCGCTGGAATACGAGCAGTACTTC. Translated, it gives CSAREPDPLEYEQYF.

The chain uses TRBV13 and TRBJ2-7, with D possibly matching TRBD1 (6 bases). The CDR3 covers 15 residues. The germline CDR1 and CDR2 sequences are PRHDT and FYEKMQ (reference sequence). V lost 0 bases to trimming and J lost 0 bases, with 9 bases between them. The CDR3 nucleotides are TGTGCCAGCAGCTTAGGGGACAGACTCTCCTACGAGCAGTACTTC. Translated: CASSLGDRLSYEQYF.

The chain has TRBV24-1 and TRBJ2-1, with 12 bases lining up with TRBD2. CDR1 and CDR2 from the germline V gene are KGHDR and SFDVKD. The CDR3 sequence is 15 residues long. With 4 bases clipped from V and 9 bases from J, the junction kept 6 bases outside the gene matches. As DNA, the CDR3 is TGTGCCACCAGTGACCGACTAGCGGGAGATCCTGAGCAGTTCTTC. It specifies CATSDRLAGDPEQFF.

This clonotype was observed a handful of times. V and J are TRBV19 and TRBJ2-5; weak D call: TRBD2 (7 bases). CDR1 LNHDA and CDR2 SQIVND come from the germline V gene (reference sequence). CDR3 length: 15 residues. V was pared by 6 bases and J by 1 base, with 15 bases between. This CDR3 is CASRSQGRAQETQYF. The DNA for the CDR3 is TGTGCCAGTAGGTCCCAGGGGAGGGCCCAAGAGACCCAGTACTTC.

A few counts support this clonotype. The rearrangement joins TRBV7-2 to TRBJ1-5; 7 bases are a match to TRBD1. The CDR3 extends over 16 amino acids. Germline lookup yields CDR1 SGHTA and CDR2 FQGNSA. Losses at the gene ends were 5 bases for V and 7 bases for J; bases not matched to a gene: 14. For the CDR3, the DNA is TGTGCCAGCAGCGCCTCACTGACAGGGAAGAAACAGCCCCAGCATTTT. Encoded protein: CASSASLTGKKQPQHF.

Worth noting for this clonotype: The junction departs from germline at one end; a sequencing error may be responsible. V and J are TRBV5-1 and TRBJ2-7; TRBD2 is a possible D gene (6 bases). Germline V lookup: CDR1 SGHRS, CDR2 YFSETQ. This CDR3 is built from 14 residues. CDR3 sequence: CVSSPVGTFYEQYF. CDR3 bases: TGCGTCAGCAGCCCGGTAGGGACTTTCTACGAGCAGTACTTC.

The CDR3 DNA is TGTGCCAGCAGTTCCTACAGGGGACGACTCTCTGGGGCCAACGTCCTGACTTTC. Translated, it gives CASSSYRGRLSGANVLTF. The chain uses TRBV27 and TRBJ2-6, with 7 positions matching TRBD1. With 4 bases clipped from V and 0 bases from J, the junction kept 9 bases outside the gene matches. The CDR3 covers 18 residues. From germline, CDR1 is MNHEY and CDR2 SMNVEV (reference sequence).

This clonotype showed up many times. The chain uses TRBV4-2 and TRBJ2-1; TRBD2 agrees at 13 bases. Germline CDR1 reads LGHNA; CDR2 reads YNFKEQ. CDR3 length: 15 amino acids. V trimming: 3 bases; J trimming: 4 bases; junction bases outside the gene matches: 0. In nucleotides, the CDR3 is TGTGCCAGCAGCCAGGGACTAGCGGGGTACAATGAGCAGTTCTTC. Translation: CASSQGLAGYNEQFF.